This T cell receptor beta chain was recorded in a study of blood T cell repertoires in COVID-19 (dated by TCRdb to 2018 to 2021). About the full investigation: The collaborator samples originated in the United States, Italy and Spain and spanned the acute and convalescent phases of COVID-19. The prospective study material was composed of cDNA or gDNA derived from T cells, B-cell-depleted T cells, or PBMCs. The dataset comprised deeply sampled blood TCRbeta repertoires from subjects exposed to, actively infected with, or recovered from COVID-19. The repertoires were made available in a free public database intended to serve as a resource for research on the immune response to SARS-CoV-2. The samples were drawn from two sources: the first 160 participants of the ongoing ImmuneRACE study, and fewer than 1,500 subjects contributed by 6 global collaborators. Sample metadata almost always included a de-identified subject ID, COVID-19 status, age in years and sex. HLA class I and class II types, where available, came from metadata supplied by the sample provider rather than from assay-based typing. Findings and caveats that apply to the study as a whole: Clinical and demographic metadata were provided uncurated, with the amount varying by source and participant.

TCRbeta CDR3 regions were amplified from genomic DNA by means of the immunoSEQ Assay, a bias-controlled multiplex PCR. The authors processed their data as follows. Within the assay, amplification of reference gene primers was used to estimate how many nucleated cells each sample contained. To quantify the absolute abundance of each unique TCRbeta CDR3 rearrangement, sequence reads were collapsed and filtered. For each sample, productive Simpson clonality was calculated as the square root of Simpson's diversity index across productive rearrangements. The source is immuneACCESS, and TCRdb retained only in-frame sequences with V and J called. Part of the clones is not carried over; for the studies checked, unresolved V genes explain less than half of this, and the remainder is unexplained. Clone size and the V and J calls come from that table; the DNA yielded D and trimming. The sample profile shows a few hundred thousand clones; roughly nine tenths of them were found once. Just under 3% of the sample goes to the ten largest clones.

Concerning this clone itself: It has no known antigen specificity. No base qualities exist here, and no much larger clone lies one base off it.

Its CDR3 holds 15 amino acids, cysteine through phenylalanine. The retained sequence is limited to the CDR3, 45 bases, with the frame set at the first base. Via the germline V gene (reference sequence), CDR1 is SGHAT and CDR2 FQDESV. V sheds 1 base and J sheds 1 base, leaving 7 bases between their ends. In the prospective study, participants were about 18 to 100 years old, resided in approximately 22 geographic areas of the United States, and were enrolled through a virtual design. Cohort assignment in the prospective study relied on participant-reported clinical history from a screening survey and a study questionnaire. For ImmuneRACE Cohort 3, a participant was defined as recovered based on two consecutive negative NP/OP PCR tests, clearance by a healthcare professional, or resolution of symptoms. Each participant in the prospective study had whole blood, serum and a nasopharyngeal or oropharyngeal swab collected by mobile phlebotomists. Participants in the prospective study had the option to provide additional blood draws and questionnaires over a roughly two-month period. Before DNA extraction, prospective study blood samples were shipped either frozen or at room temperature.

The material sequenced was PBMCs or T cells enriched from blood (not recorded which). The chain is made from TRBV11-1 and TRBJ2-2; the D gene is not confidently resolved. The TCR comes from a woman under 40 who had recovered from COVID-19. The CDR3 region has the sequence CASSLETVNTGELFF. The DNA reads as follows: TGTGCCAGCAGCTTAGAAACGGTGAACACCGGGGAGCTGTTTTTT.